Each of the 12 T cell receptor beta chains below was sequenced from the same sample in a study of T cells in localized non-small cell lung cancer. TCRdb's table, derived via immunoSEQ multiplex PCR, lists solely in-frame clones and lacks some. The sample yields fewer than 9,000 clones, more than 70% seen once. The material was peripheral blood, obtained before any cancer treatment. The receptors were sampled from a male donor at least 60 years old with stage III lung adenocarcinoma.

The chain has TRBV15 and TRBJ2-7; TRBD1 matches 7 bases. V lost 0 bases and J lost 3; bases outside the gene matches: 5. CDR3 size: 15 residues. Germline CDR1 and CDR2: LNHNV and YYDKDF (reference sequence). CDR3 sequence: CATSRELGQNYEQYF. CDR3 coding DNA: TGTGCCACCAGCAGAGAACTGGGACAGAACTACGAGCAGTACTTC.

The chain combines TRBV7-9 with TRBJ1-5, with D tentatively TRBD1 (5 bases). This CDR3 is 14 amino acids long. The germline V and J ends were trimmed by 5 bases and 5 bases, with 13 bases remaining between them. From germline, CDR1 is SEHNR and CDR2 FQNEAQ (reference sequence). For the CDR3, the DNA is TGTGCCAGCAGCCCCATTGGGACCCATCAGCCCCAGCATTTT. Translated, it gives CASSPIGTHQPQHF.

The V gene is TRBV9, the J gene TRBJ1-3; no firm D call. V was clipped by 4 bases and J by 2 bases, with 10 bases between them. Germline V gene lookup returns CDR1 SGDLS and CDR2 YYNGEE. The CDR3 contains 14 residues. The CDR3 is CASSSEGPGNTIYF. Here the CDR3 DNA reads TGTGCCAGCAGCTCGGAGGGTCCTGGAAACACCATATATTTT.

The rearrangement uses TRBV5-1 and TRBJ1-5; D may be TRBD1 (5 bases). This CDR3 has 15 residues. V was cut by 0 bases and J by 0 bases, with 7 bases left in between. Germline V gene lookup returns CDR1 SGHRS and CDR2 YFSETQ. The CDR3 coding sequence is TGCGCCAGCAGCTTGGCAGGGTATAGCAATCAGCCCCAGCATTTT. This translates into CASSLAGYSNQPQHF.

The chain joins TRBV7-9 to TRBJ1-2, with D possibly TRBD1 on 5 matching bases. The CDR3 length is 15 residues. Germline V lookup: CDR1 SEHNR, CDR2 FQNEAQ (reference sequence). V lost 1 base, J lost 1 base, and 10 bases lay in between. The CDR3 DNA sequence: TGTGCCAGCAGCTTAGGGGGCGCATATAACTATGGCTACACCTTC. Translated, it gives CASSLGGAYNYGYTF.

The chain links TRBV7-9 to TRBJ1-5; perhaps TRBD1 as D (6 bases). The CDR3 has 18 amino acids. Germline V lookup: CDR1 SEHNR, CDR2 FQNEAQ (reference sequence). Trimming removed 6 bases at V and 2 bases at J, with 23 bases between. The CDR3 reads CASSQMRTVFKGNQPQHF. In DNA form, the CDR3 reads TGTGCCAGCAGTCAGATGAGGACAGTTTTTAAGGGCAATCAGCCCCAGCATTTT.

The chain couples TRBV25-1 to TRBJ1-6; the D gene is possibly TRBD1 (5 bases). V was cut by 2 bases and J by 0 bases, with 5 bases left in between. In germline, CDR1 is MGHDK, CDR2 SYGVNS. The length of the CDR3 is 15 residues. CDR3 nucleotides: TGTGCCAGCAGTGAAAGGGGCTCCTATAATTCACCCCTCCACTTT. Amino acid sequence: CASSERGSYNSPLHF. Filled out from reference TRBV25-1 and TRBJ1-6, the complete variable domain reads EADIYQTPRYLVIGTGKKITLECSQTMGHDKMYWYQQDPGMELHLIHYSYGVNSTEKGDLSSESTVSRIRTEHFPLTLESARPSHTSQYLCASSERGSYNSPLHFGNGTRLTVT.

CDR3 protein: CASSLKSLQETQYF. CDR3 nucleotide sequence: TGTGCCAGCAGCTTGAAGTCACTTCAAGAGACCCAGTACTTC. The gene calls are TRBV5-4 and TRBJ2-5, with D unclear. Germline CDR1 is SGHNT and CDR2 is YYREEE (reference sequence). V gave up 1 base and J gave up 2 bases, with 9 bases separating them. This CDR3 is 14 amino acids long.

The V and J genes are TRBV7-6 and TRBJ1-3, with D hard to call. CDR3 size: 15 residues. V was trimmed by 5 bases and J by 0 bases, leaving 11 bases between them. CDR1 and CDR2 from the germline V gene are SGHVS and FNYEAQ. CDR3 protein: CASSLGSASGNTIYF. The CDR3 bases are TGTGCCAGCAGCCTCGGCAGCGCCTCTGGAAACACCATATATTTT.

The J gene is TRBJ2-7, the V gene TRBV6-1; 7 bases match TRBD1. J was trimmed by 4 bases and V by 7 bases; bases with no gene match: 10. Germline CDR1 reads MNHNS; CDR2 reads SASEGT. This CDR3 contains 14 residues. DNA of the CDR3: TGTGCCAGCACCATAGGGGACAGAGCTTACGAGCAGTACTTC. This gives the protein CASTIGDRAYEQYF.

The chain joins TRBV13 to TRBJ2-1; the D gene could be TRBD1 or TRBD2 (5 bases each). CDR1 is PRHDT, CDR2 FYEKMQ, per germline (reference sequence). V was cut by 3 bases and J by 2 bases, with 11 bases left in between. This CDR3 is 15 amino acids long. The CDR3: CASSLGRDPYNEQFF. The CDR3 nucleotides read TGTGCCAGCAGCTTGGGTCGGGACCCCTACAATGAGCAGTTCTTC.

This clone appeared a single time. The CDR3 reads CATSRPGLVSREQFF. CDR3 nucleotides: TGTGCCACCAGCAGACCGGGACTAGTCTCCCGTGAGCAGTTCTTC. The chain couples TRBV15 to TRBJ2-1; TRBD2 agrees at 8 bases. V lost 2 bases and J lost 9; bases outside the gene matches: 9. The length of the CDR3 is 15 residues. CDR1 and CDR2 (germline): LNHNV, YYDKDF (reference sequence).